This T cell receptor (beta chain) comes out of a study of blood T cell repertoires in COVID-19 (dated by TCRdb to 2020 to 2022). With respect to the entire study: Samples covering the acute and convalescent phases of COVID-19 were provided by collaborators in the United States, Italy and Spain. The prospective study material was composed of cDNA or gDNA derived from T cells, B-cell-depleted T cells, or PBMCs. The dataset comprised deeply sampled blood TCRbeta repertoires from subjects exposed to, actively infected with, or recovered from COVID-19. The repertoires were released in a freely available public database intended as a resource for research on the immune response to SARS-CoV-2. Samples were obtained from the ongoing ImmuneRACE study (first 160 participants) and from about 1,300 subjects provided by 6 global collaborators. The sample metadata nearly always contained a de-identified subject ID, COVID-19 status, age in years and sex. Where HLA class I and class II types were available, the types were taken from metadata supplied by the sample provider, not from assay-based typing.

One collaborating source in Seattle enrolled patients while the patients were actively infected and followed the patients over time throughout the course of disease. Collaborating institutions collected whole blood in K2EDTA tubes following their own protocols. Collaborator samples were shipped for TCRbeta analysis as frozen whole blood, isolated PBMCs, or DNA extracted from either sample type. The germline V gene (reference sequence) gives CDR1 as LNHNV and CDR2 as YYDKDF. The CDR3 sequence holds 15 residues, the cysteine and phenylalanine included. The read is trimmed to its CDR3 DNA, 45 bases read in frame from base 1. V is trimmed back by 2 bases and J by 0 bases, and the junction contains 1 base that no gene match accounts for. Note on this clone: There is no known antigen for this receptor. The input lacks base qualities; no much larger clone sits a single base away.

TCRbeta CDR3 regions were amplified from genomic DNA using the immunoSEQ Assay, a bias-controlled multiplex PCR. Per the authors' processing: The number of nucleated cells in each sample was estimated by amplification of reference gene primers within the assay. To quantify the absolute abundance of each unique TCRbeta CDR3 rearrangement, sequence reads were collapsed and filtered. For each sample, productive Simpson clonality was calculated as the square root of Simpson's diversity index across productive rearrangements. Entries here come from immuneACCESS through TCRdb and include only in-frame sequences with V and J called. Some clones fail to appear in such tables; in the studies checked, an unresolved V gene covers under half of the shortfall, and the cause of the remainder is unknown. That table furnishes V, J and clone size, whereas the DNA furnished D and trimming. Within this sample are about 170,000 clones, with approximately 90% of them counted one time only. Of the sample, around 5.1% is held by the ten largest clones.

Points the paper makes about the study in general: Clinical and demographic metadata were provided uncurated, with the amount varying by source and participant.

The chain couples TRBV15 to TRBJ1-5, with 7 middle bases fitting TRBD1. Sequenced: peripheral blood. This clonotype was sampled from a man aged 18 to 35 with COVID-19, enrolled during active disease. The nucleotides are TGTGCCACCAGCAGACGACAGGGTAGCAATCAGCCCCAGCATTTT. This encodes CATSRRQGSNQPQHF.